Below, 25 T cell receptor beta chains from the same sample are listed, as sequenced in a study of early T cells in non-severe SARS-CoV-2 infection. TCRdb re-called the 5' RACE reads through MiXCR, storing one row per CDR3 protein. This sample has 55,000 to 70,000 distinct CDR3 sequences, with roughly 12% found just once. Source material: whole blood. Source of these receptors: an adult who was a healthcare worker with PCR-confirmed SARS-CoV-2 infection or an uninfected control (not recorded which).

This clonotype was seen at least ten times. V usage is TRBV27 and J usage is TRBJ2-7; D may be TRBD1 (5 bases). Trimming removed 3 bases from V and 1 base from J, with 7 bases in between. Germline V lookup: CDR1 MNHEY, CDR2 SMNVEV (reference sequence). The CDR3 is made up of 13 amino acids. The chain's CDR3 is CASSFAGSYEQYF. For the CDR3, the DNA is TGTGCCAGCAGTTTTGCAGGGTCCTACGAGCAGTACTTC.

The chain is built from TRBV2 and TRBJ2-1; 10 positions agree with TRBD2. The germline CDR1 and CDR2 sequences are SNHLY and FYNNEI. J was trimmed by 6 bases and V by 11 bases; bases with no gene match: 10. The CDR3 totals 14 residues. Written as DNA, the CDR3 is TGTGCCGGAACTGGGACTAGCGAAATCAATGAGCAGTTCTTC. It specifies CAGTGTSEINEQFF. The full variable domain, rest sourced from reference TRBV2 and TRBJ2-1, is EPEVTQTPSHQVTQMGQEVILRCVPISNHLYFYWYRQILGQKVEFLVSFYNNEISEKSEIFDDQFSVERPDGSNFTLKIRSTKLEDSAMYFCAGTGTSEINEQFFGPGTRLTVL.

The chain links TRBV9 to TRBJ2-7; D is perhaps TRBD2 (5 bases). Germline V gene sequence: CDR1 SGDLS, CDR2 YYNGEE. The CDR3 is made up of 13 amino acids. Between the trimmed V and J ends, which lost 0 bases and 5 bases, there was a span of 9 bases. The CDR3 region has the DNA TGTGCCAGCAGCGTAGTCCTAGCCGACGAGCAGTACTTC. Translated, it gives CASSVVLADEQYF.

The CDR3 DNA sequence: TGCAGTGCTAGAACCGGGACAAACTGGGAGACCCAGTACTTC. Its translation: CSARTGTNWETQYF. This chain joins TRBV20-1 and TRBJ2-5; D might be TRBD1 (6 bases). Trimming removed 2 bases at V and 5 bases at J, with 15 bases between. Germline lookup yields CDR1 DFQATT and CDR2 SNEGSKA (reference sequence). This CDR3 has 14 amino acids.

This sequence joins TRBV7-2 and TRBJ2-7; no firm D call. The V end was cut by 5 bases, the J end by 0 bases, with 11 bases between. This CDR3 comprises 14 residues. Germline V gene lookup returns CDR1 SGHTA and CDR2 FQGNSA. The CDR3 spells CASSPLQSSYEQYF. CDR3 sequence (DNA): TGTGCCAGCAGCCCCCTACAAAGCTCCTACGAGCAGTACTTC.

This clonotype showed up just a few times. The genes are TRBV30 and TRBJ1-2; D not resolved. V gave up 1 base and J gave up 1 base, with 13 bases separating them. Germline V gene data show CDR1 as GTSNPN and CDR2 as SVGIG (reference sequence). This CDR3 region has 15 residues. In DNA form, the CDR3 reads TGTGCCTGGAGTGCCGGAGACGGTGGTAACTATGGCTACACCTTC. It specifies CAWSAGDGGNYGYTF.

This clonotype turned up a few times. The rearrangement uses TRBV5-1 and TRBJ1-2, with no clear D. Germline values: CDR1 SGHRS, CDR2 YFSETQ. V was cut by 0 bases and J by 7 bases, with 13 bases left in between. The CDR3 runs to 14 residues. Here the CDR3 reads CASSLERGGSGYTF. As DNA, the CDR3 is TGCGCCAGCAGCTTGGAACGGGGTGGTAGTGGCTACACCTTC.

Many counts were recorded for this clonotype. The V and J genes are TRBV28 and TRBJ1-5; TRBD1 matches 9 bases. V was pared by 2 bases and J by 0 bases, with 5 bases of the junction left unmatched. This CDR3 has 17 amino acids. Germline V gives CDR1 MDHEN, CDR2 SYDVKM. The CDR3 region is CASSLARTGASNQPQHF. The DNA for the CDR3 is TGTGCCAGCAGTTTAGCCCGGACAGGGGCTAGCAATCAGCCCCAGCATTTT.

In this sample, this clonotype turned up a few times. The chain carries TRBV20-1 and TRBJ2-3, with 7 positions matching TRBD1. The V segment lost 6 bases and the J segment 0 bases; nucleotides outside the gene matches: 9. The CDR3 consists of 15 residues. Per germline, CDR1 DFQATT and CDR2 SNEGSKA (reference sequence). In DNA form, the CDR3 reads TGCAGTGCGCTCCGGGACAGTGCTAGCACAGATACGCAGTATTTT. Translating gives CSALRDSASTDTQYF.

This clonotype was detected many times. The chain is built from TRBV12-3 or TRBV12-4 and TRBJ2-2, with a possible D match to TRBD1 (5 bases). The V end was cut by 6 bases, the J end by 5 bases, with 16 bases between. This CDR3 comprises 15 residues. The CDR3 reads CASRDTRFGTGELFF. CDR3 DNA sequence: TGTGCCAGCAGGGACACCCGTTTTGGGACCGGGGAGCTGTTTTTT.

This clonotype was picked up a small number of times. V is TRBV10-1 and J is TRBJ2-4, with 13 bases aligning to TRBD2. The CDR3 is 19 residues long. CDR1 is WNHNN and CDR2 is SYGVQD in the germline V gene (reference sequence). The J segment lost 0 bases and the V segment lost 3 bases, leaving 8 bases of the junction unmatched. The DNA for the CDR3 is TGCGCCAGCAGTGAAGGGACTAGCGGGAAAAATCTAGCCAAAAACATTCAGTACTTC. Residues: CASSEGTSGKNLAKNIQYF.

This chain links TRBV18 with TRBJ1-1; no clear D gene. The CDR3 has 11 amino acids. From germline, CDR1 is KGHSH and CDR2 LQKENI. Trimming removed 8 bases at V and 4 bases at J, with 8 bases between. The CDR3 is CASGVSTEAFF. As DNA, the CDR3 is TGTGCCAGCGGGGTTTCCACTGAAGCTTTCTTT. Full variable domain (outside the CDR3, taken from reference TRBV18 and TRBJ1-1): NAGVMQNPRHLVRRRGQEARLRCSPMKGHSHVYWYRQLPEEGLKFMVYLQKENIIDESGMPKERFSAEFPKEGPSILRIQQVVRGDSAAYFCASGVSTEAFFGQGTRLTVV.

The J gene is TRBJ1-1, the V gene TRBV12-3 or TRBV12-4, with TRBD1 identical over 11 bases. This CDR3 has 14 residues. The trim removed 5 bases at V and 5 bases at J, leaving 4 bases unmatched. The CDR3 sequence is CASSIGQGATEAFF. CDR3 DNA: TGTGCCAGCAGTATCGGACAGGGGGCGACTGAAGCTTTCTTT.

This clonotype was seen a single time. The chain combines TRBV5-1 with TRBJ2-3, with unresolved D. Looked up from germline, CDR1 is SGHRS and CDR2 is YFSETQ. This CDR3 is built from 14 residues. V was clipped by 4 bases and J by 2 bases, with 11 bases between them. The CDR3 reads CASSKGPITDTQYF. DNA for the CDR3: TGCGCCAGCAGCAAAGGACCGATCACAGATACGCAGTATTTT.

This clonotype showed up many times. V gene TRBV12-3 or TRBV12-4 combines with J gene TRBJ2-7; TRBD1 matches 9 bases. V dropped 5 bases and J dropped 1; count of bases not matched to a gene: 6. The CDR3 has 15 residues. The chain's CDR3 is CASSDPGTGSYEQYF. CDR3 nucleotides: TGTGCCAGCAGTGACCCCGGGACAGGGTCCTACGAGCAGTACTTC.

This clonotype was detected a few times. The chain combines TRBV5-1 with TRBJ1-1, with 7 bases matching TRBD1. Germline CDR1 SGHRS, CDR2 YFSETQ. J gave up 3 bases and V 0 bases, and 5 bases lay outside the gene matches. The CDR3 consists of 15 residues. DNA of the CDR3: TGCGCCAGCAGCTTGGCCGTCGACAGGGACACTGAAGCTTTCTTT. It translates to CASSLAVDRDTEAFF.

This clonotype was detected many times. This chain's CDR3 is CSVSGQNYGYTF. CDR3 in DNA: TGCAGCGTTTCGGGACAGAACTATGGCTACACCTTC. The chain carries TRBV29-1 and TRBJ1-2; 7 nucleotides match TRBD1. Germline-derived CDR1 and CDR2 are SQVTM and ANQGSEA. This CDR3 is 12 amino acids long. Losses at the gene ends were 5 bases for V and 2 bases for J; bases not matched to a gene: 2. The full variable domain, completed using reference TRBV29-1 and TRBJ1-2, is SAVISQKPSRDICQRGTSLTIQCQVDSQVTMMFWYRQQPGQSLTLIATANQGSEATYESGFVIDKFPISRPNLTFSTLTVSNMSPEDSSIYLCSVSGQNYGYTFGSGTRLTVV.

This clonotype was detected many times. The genes are TRBV29-1 and TRBJ2-6; the D is unclear. With 6 bases removed from V and 0 bases from J, the gap between germline ends came to 3 bases. The CDR3 runs 12 residues. CDR1 is SQVTM, CDR2 ANQGSEA, per germline. CDR3 residues: CSVNSGANVLTF. The CDR3 DNA follows: TGCAGCGTGAACTCTGGGGCCAACGTCCTGACTTTC.

This clonotype was recorded a few times. This rearrangement joins TRBV9 to TRBJ2-7; D remains ambiguous. The CDR3 length is 14 residues. In germline, CDR1 is SGDLS, CDR2 YYNGEE. V dropped 0 bases and J dropped 6 bases, with 13 bases sitting between them. The CDR3 region is CASSVVGSNGEQYF. CDR3 in DNA: TGTGCCAGCAGCGTAGTAGGTAGTAATGGCGAGCAGTACTTC.

Only a few counts were recorded for this clonotype. This chain links TRBV3-1 with TRBJ1-1, with a possible D match to TRBD1 (6 bases). CDR1 is LGHDT, CDR2 YNNKEL, per germline (reference sequence). The V end was cut by 1 base, the J end by 0 bases, with 15 bases between. The CDR3 sequence is 17 residues long. The CDR3 protein is CASSQVSQGGMNTEAFF. The CDR3, as DNA: TGTGCCAGCAGCCAAGTGTCACAGGGAGGCATGAACACTGAAGCTTTCTTT.

This chain links TRBV7-2 with TRBJ2-3; possible D gene TRBD2, 5 bases. This CDR3 spans 18 amino acids. Germline V lookup: CDR1 SGHTA, CDR2 FQGNSA. The V gene lost 1 base and the J gene lost 5 bases, with 22 bases spanning the gap. CDR3 nucleotides: TGTGCCAGCAGCTTAGAAGCAGTTAGGACTCGAGGCTTAGATACGCAGTATTTT. Amino acids: CASSLEAVRTRGLDTQYF.

The chain joins TRBV24-1 to TRBJ2-1; perhaps TRBD2 as D (5 bases). With 3 bases removed from V and 5 bases from J, the gap between germline ends came to 10 bases. The CDR3 contains 14 residues. In germline, CDR1 is KGHDR, CDR2 SFDVKD. In DNA, the CDR3 is TGTGCCACCAGTGATCCAAGCGGAAACAATGAGCAGTTCTTC. This gives the protein CATSDPSGNNEQFF.

V usage is TRBV28 and J usage is TRBJ2-1; TRBD2 agrees at 10 bases. In germline, CDR1 is MDHEN, CDR2 SYDVKM. This CDR3 spans 15 amino acids. Unmatched junction bases numbered 6, after V lost 3 bases and J lost 7 bases. In DNA form, the CDR3 reads TGTGCCAGCAGTTTTCTGACTAGCGGGTTGAATGAGCAGTTCTTC. Translation: CASSFLTSGLNEQFF.

DNA for the CDR3: TGTGCCAGCAGCGTAGGAAGCGGGGTAGGAGAGACCCAGTACTTC. Encoded protein: CASSVGSGVGETQYF. V and J are TRBV9 and TRBJ2-5; 7 bases are a match to TRBD2. CDR1 and CDR2 from the germline V gene are SGDLS and YYNGEE. The CDR3 extends over 15 amino acids. V lost 0 bases and J lost 4; bases outside the gene matches: 6.

Many counts were recorded for this clonotype. The chain has TRBV11-2 and TRBJ1-2, with unresolved D. V was cut by 5 bases and J by 8 bases, with 18 bases left in between. This CDR3 spans 14 amino acids. Germline lookup yields CDR1 SGHAT and CDR2 FQNNGV. This CDR3 is CASSPTPGALGYTF. The CDR3 region has the DNA TGTGCCAGCAGCCCTACCCCAGGTGCCTTAGGCTACACCTTC.